This is a list of T cell receptor beta chains from one sample in a study of blood T cell repertoires in COVID-19. TCRdb's table, derived via immunoSEQ multiplex PCR, lists solely in-frame clones and lacks some. The table records 65,000 to 95,000 clones, 88% of them present only once. The sequenced material came from peripheral blood. These receptors all come from a man aged 70 or older with acute or convalescent COVID-19. CDR3s include the opening cysteine and the closing phenylalanine or tryptophan. Fields, in order: J gene, clone size, D gene, V gene, CDR3 protein, CDR3 DNA. D genes are given only for firm matches. A clone size is listed for some rows: how often the clone was seen (once, few, many), or a class if it is expanded.

TRBJ1-4 - TRBD1 TRBV6-6 CASSYPDRGSNEKLFF TGTGCCAGCAGTTACCCCGACAGGGGATCTAATGAAAAACTGTTTTTT
TRBJ2-5 few - TRBV5-4 CASSSKGRTRGETQYF TGTGCCAGCAGTTCGAAAGGCCGGACCCGGGGGGAGACCCAGTACTTC
TRBJ1-1 - - TRBV7-2 CASSVIRVGRAFF TGTGCCAGCAGCGTAATTCGGGTAGGGAGAGCTTTCTTT
TRBJ1-6 - - TRBV10-3 CAIRPGTLNSPLHF TGTGCCATCAGACCCGGGACTTTGAATTCACCCCTCCACTTT
TRBJ1-4 - - TRBV6-5 CASIWSGGTNEKLFF TGTGCCAGCATTTGGTCGGGGGGCACTAATGAAAAACTGTTTTTT
TRBJ1-4 - - TRBV28 CASSPPSGTNEKLFF TGTGCCAGCAGTCCCCCCTCCGGGACTAATGAAAAACTGTTTTTT
TRBJ1-2 - - TRBV6-2/TRBV6-3 CASSLQGLGYTF TGTGCCAGCAGTCTTCAGGGGTTAGGCTACACCTTC
TRBJ2-3 - - TRBV19 CASSGGLLTDTQYF TGTGCCAGTAGTGGGGGCCTCCTCACAGATACGCAGTATTTT
TRBJ1-4 - - TRBV19 CASSLVAGEKLFF TGTGCCAGTAGCTTGGTCGCCGGTGAAAAACTGTTTTTT
TRBJ1-4 - - TRBV18 CASSPGRYNEKLFF TGTGCCAGCTCACCGGGCAGATATAATGAAAAACTGTTTTTT
TRBJ1-2 - - TRBV5-5 CASSSLGGGANYGYTF TGTGCCAGCAGCTCCCTGGGGGGGGGAGCTAACTATGGCTACACCTTC
TRBJ2-7 - - TRBV2 CASSISFLNFPTREEQYF TGTGCCAGCAGTATCTCATTTCTAAATTTTCCTACCCGAGAGGAGCAGTACTTC
TRBJ2-7 once TRBD2 TRBV10-3 CAISAGGLAGEYTYEQYF TGTGCCATCAGCGCGGGGGGACTAGCGGGAGAGTACACCTACGAGCAGTACTTC
TRBJ2-2 - - TRBV4-1 CASSQDIGTTGELFF TGCGCCAGCAGCCAAGATATCGGTACCACCGGGGAGCTGTTTTTT
TRBJ1-1 - - TRBV18 CASSSQGGEAFF TGTGCCAGCTCTTCTCAGGGTGGTGAAGCTTTCTTT
TRBJ1-5 - - TRBV19 CASSTNLAPAGQPQHF TGTGCCAGTAGTACAAACCTTGCCCCGGCGGGGCAGCCCCAGCATTTT
TRBJ2-7 - TRBD1 TRBV5-1 CASSLQGQGLDEQYF TGCGCCAGCAGCTTACAGGGACAGGGACTTGACGAGCAGTACTTC
TRBJ2-7 - TRBD2 TRBV7-9 CASSPGLAGNSYEQYF TGTGCCAGCAGCCCCGGACTAGCGGGAAACTCCTACGAGCAGTACTTC
TRBJ2-2 - - TRBV5-6 CASSLVGDTDRGELFF TGTGCCAGCAGCTTGGTAGGGGACACCGACCGCGGGGAGCTGTTTTTT